The 24 T cell receptor beta chains listed next were all sequenced from one sample in a study of blood T cell repertoires in COVID-19. Profiled with immunoSEQ multiplex PCR; TCRdb holds only in-frame clones, not every one. Among 95,000 to 110,000 clones, more than 70% were seen once, and the ten largest hold more than 15%. The sample comprised peripheral blood. The source is an elderly woman in a cohort sampled during active COVID-19.

V usage is TRBV18 and J usage is TRBJ2-1; D is perhaps TRBD1 (5 bases). Germline lookup yields CDR1 KGHSH and CDR2 LQKENI. This CDR3 is built from 16 residues. The V and J ends lost 0 bases and 1 base respectively, with 10 bases between them. The DNA for the CDR3 is TGTGCCAGCTCACCACCGAGGCAGGGTTCCTACAATGAGCAGTTCTTC. This sequence encodes CASSPPRQGSYNEQFF.

V usage is TRBV10-3 and J usage is TRBJ2-7, with D perhaps matching TRBD1 (5 bases). CDR1 ENHRY and CDR2 SYGVKD come from the germline V gene. The CDR3 runs to 13 residues. The V end was cut by 10 bases, the J end by 5 bases, with 18 bases between. The CDR3 sequence is CATRGRVFDEQYF. Here the CDR3 DNA reads TGTGCCACGCGAGGCAGGGTCTTCGACGAGCAGTACTTC.

The chain's CDR3 is CASTTTGETQYF. The CDR3 DNA sequence: TGTGCCAGCACCACCACCGGGGAGACCCAGTACTTC. The rearrangement links TRBV3-1 (or the pseudogene TRBV3-2) to TRBJ2-5; no clear D. The ends were cut back, 7 bases at V and 5 bases at J, with 11 bases in the middle. The CDR3 spans 12 residues. From germline, CDR1 is LGHDT and CDR2 YNNKEL (reference sequence).

This clone was counted between two and nine times. This sequence joins TRBV7-2 and TRBJ1-1, with no clear D. The CDR3 is 14 residues long. Trimming removed 5 bases from V and 7 bases from J, with 17 bases in between. From germline, CDR1 is SGHTA and CDR2 FQGNSA. The CDR3 bases are TGTGCCAGCAGCAGTGGACTCCTGGGTGGTGAAGCTTTCTTT. Translating gives CASSSGLLGGEAFF.

The V call is TRBV21-1, the J call TRBJ1-2. TRBV21-1 is assigned pseudogene status. CDR3 length equals 17 residues. This CDR3 is CASSKVRSGTANYGYTF. The CDR3 DNA is TGTGCCAGCAGCAAAGTTCGGAGCGGGACCGCCAACTATGGCTACACCTTC.

The V call is TRBV11-2, the J call TRBJ2-7; 11 nucleotides line up with TRBD2. Trimming removed 3 bases from V and 5 bases from J; junction bases left unmatched: 3. Germline CDR1 is SGHAT and CDR2 is FQNNGV. The CDR3 runs to 14 residues. DNA of the CDR3: TGTGCCAGCAGCTTTAGCGGGAGGGCCGACGAGCAGTACTTC. It yields the protein CASSFSGRADEQYF.

The V call is TRBV19, the J call TRBJ1-4, with TRBD1 matching 8 bases. V shed 7 bases, J shed 7 bases, and the junction held 11 bases outside the gene matches. Germline-derived CDR1 and CDR2 are LNHDA and SQIVND (reference sequence). The CDR3 spans 15 residues. This CDR3 is CASTPPGGVREKLFF. The CDR3 bases are TGTGCCAGTACCCCCCCAGGGGGCGTACGTGAAAAACTGTTTTTT. Using reference TRBV19 and TRBJ1-4 for the parts outside the CDR3, the full variable domain is DGGITQSPKYLFRKEGQNVTLSCEQNLNHDAMYWYRQDPGQGLRLIYYSQIVNDFQKGDIAEGYSVSREKKESFPLTVTSAQKNPTAFYLCASTPPGGVREKLFFGSGTQLSVL.

This CDR3 reads CASRTTQGSNSPLHF. CDR3 nucleotides: TGTGCCAGCAGGACCACACAGGGGTCTAATTCACCCCTCCACTTT. The chain has TRBV2 and TRBJ1-6; TRBD1 matches at 7 bases. The CDR3 is made up of 15 amino acids. J was trimmed by 6 bases and V by 6 bases; bases with no gene match: 8. Germline V gene data show CDR1 as SNHLY and CDR2 as FYNNEI.

Here the CDR3 DNA reads TGCGCCAGCAGCCAAGATCGACGGACTAGCACCCACGAGCAGTACTTC. Translated, it gives CASSQDRRTSTHEQYF. The rearrangement links TRBV4-1 to TRBJ2-7; the match to TRBD2 covers 8 bases. The CDR3 consists of 16 residues. J lost 5 bases, V lost 0 bases, and 9 bases had no gene match. Germline V gives CDR1 MGHRA, CDR2 YSYEKL.

CDR3 region: CASSPPQAGSYEQYF. DNA for the CDR3: TGTGCCAGCAGCCCCCCCCAGGCAGGCTCCTACGAGCAGTACTTC. The chain combines TRBV7-9 with TRBJ2-7; no clear D gene. V was shortened by 5 bases and J by 0 bases, with 14 bases between the two germline ends. CDR3 size: 15 residues. Looked up from germline, CDR1 is SEHNR and CDR2 is FQNEAQ (reference sequence).

This clone was observed a single time. The chain uses TRBV2 and TRBJ2-1; D gene uncertain. The ends were cut back, 4 bases at V and 6 bases at J, with 16 bases in the middle. Looked up from germline, CDR1 is SNHLY and CDR2 is FYNNEI. The CDR3 loop spans 15 amino acids. The CDR3 DNA reads TGTGCCAGCAGTGCCCGGGTTGGGTCGGGCAATGAGCAGTTCTTC. Translated, it gives CASSARVGSGNEQFF.

The V call is TRBV28, the J call TRBJ2-1; TRBD1 might be the D (6 bases). Trimming stripped 5 bases from V and 6 bases from J, with 11 bases between. CDR3 length equals 13 residues. Germline CDR1 reads MDHEN; CDR2 reads SYDVKM. The CDR3 reads CASSTRQANEQFF. The CDR3 region has the DNA TGTGCCAGCAGTACCAGACAGGCCAATGAGCAGTTCTTC.

The chain carries TRBV6-1 and TRBJ2-7, with 7 bases matching TRBD1. Germline CDR1 MNHNS, CDR2 SASEGT. The CDR3 covers 14 residues. Trimming at V came to 3 bases and at J to 4 bases, leaving 6 bases not matched to a gene. The CDR3 spells CASSDLRQGYEQYF. The CDR3 bases are TGTGCCAGCAGTGACCTACGACAGGGTTACGAGCAGTACTTC.

The V call is TRBV5-5, the J call TRBJ2-5, with unresolved D. The CDR3 is made up of 15 amino acids. V lost 4 bases and J 4 bases, leaving 17 bases between the germline ends. Per the germline V gene, CDR1 is SGHKS and CDR2 is YYEKEE (reference sequence). This CDR3 is CASSHPRLVGETQYF. In DNA form, the CDR3 reads TGTGCCAGCAGCCACCCCCGGCTAGTGGGAGAGACCCAGTACTTC.

The V and J genes are TRBV7-9 and TRBJ1-4, with D maybe TRBD1 (5 bases). The CDR3 extends over 15 amino acids. Trimming removed 5 bases at V and 2 bases at J, with 12 bases between. Per the germline V gene, CDR1 is SEHNR and CDR2 is FQNEAQ (reference sequence). CDR3 amino acids: CASSPQASTNEKLFF. The CDR3, as DNA: TGTGCCAGCAGCCCACAGGCTTCCACTAATGAAAAACTGTTTTTT.

The V gene is TRBV7-6, the J gene TRBJ1-6, with D hard to call. This CDR3 has 13 residues. Germline V gene lookup returns CDR1 SGHVS and CDR2 FNYEAQ. The germline V and J ends were trimmed by 0 bases and 7 bases, with 4 bases remaining between them. CDR3 amino acids: CASSLALNSPLHF. The CDR3 DNA follows: TGTGCCAGCAGCTTAGCATTAAATTCACCCCTCCACTTT.

The rearrangement links TRBV6-5 to TRBJ2-1; 11 bases map to TRBD1. The V segment lost 6 bases and the J segment 9 bases; nucleotides outside the gene matches: 7. The CDR3 spans 14 residues. Germline-derived CDR1 and CDR2 are MNHEY and SVGAGI. CDR3: CASRGQGEVSEQFF. The CDR3 DNA is TGTGCCAGCAGGGGACAGGGGGAGGTGAGTGAGCAGTTCTTC.

V is TRBV7-8 and J is TRBJ1-1; a possible D gene is TRBD1 (5 bases). V shed 1 base and J shed 0 bases, with 12 bases lying between them. The CDR3 is made up of 16 amino acids. Germline CDR1 and CDR2: SGHVS and FQNEAQ. CDR3 bases: TGTGCCAGCAGCTTAGTGTCCGGGGGGATGAACACTGAAGCTTTCTTT. Translation: CASSLVSGGMNTEAFF.

The chain couples TRBV7-2 to TRBJ1-2; 10 nucleotides agree with TRBD1. CDR3 length: 14 residues. The germline V gene has CDR1 SGHTA and CDR2 FQGNSA. V lost 1 base and J lost 8; bases outside the gene matches: 4. CDR3 DNA: TGTGCCAGCAGCTTAGGACAGGGGGCACGAGGCTACACCTTC. It codes for CASSLGQGARGYTF.

The chain couples TRBV2 to TRBJ2-3; no reliable D call. The V gene lost 2 bases and the J gene lost 14 bases, with 11 bases spanning the gap. The germline V gene encodes CDR1 SNHLY and CDR2 FYNNEI. The length of the CDR3 is 11 residues. The chain's CDR3 is CASSELDSGYF. The CDR3 region has the DNA TGTGCCAGCAGTGAACTAGACTCGGGGTATTTT. Variable domain in full (rest from reference TRBV2 and TRBJ2-3): EPEVTQTPSHQVTQMGQEVILRCVPISNHLYFYWYRQILGQKVEFLVSFYNNEISEKSEIFDDQFSVERPDGSNFTLKIRSTKLEDSAMYFCASSELDSGYFGPGTRLTVL.

The J gene is TRBJ2-7, the V gene TRBV28; TRBD2 aligns across 8 bases. CDR1 is MDHEN, CDR2 SYDVKM, per germline. Trimming took 6 bases from V and 2 from J; bases not matched to a gene: 18. The CDR3 has 18 amino acids. The DNA of the CDR3 is TGTGCCAGCAGAACAGCCTTTTCTAGCCGGGAGGGCCCCTACGAGCAGTACTTC. It translates to CASRTAFSSREGPYEQYF.

The chain uses TRBV27 and TRBJ1-1; a possible D gene is TRBD1 (5 bases). This CDR3 is built from 16 residues. Germline V gives CDR1 MNHEY, CDR2 SMNVEV (reference sequence). Trimming stripped 3 bases from V and 1 base from J, with 15 bases between. The CDR3: CASSLERQDRNTEAFF. The DNA for the CDR3 is TGTGCCAGCAGTTTGGAACGGCAAGACAGGAACACTGAAGCTTTCTTT.

The rearrangement uses TRBV30 and TRBJ2-2; 10 bases map to TRBD1. This CDR3 comprises 13 residues. Germline assignment: CDR1 GTSNPN and CDR2 SVGIG (reference sequence). With V trimmed by 5 bases and J by 6 bases, 3 bases remained unmatched. CDR3 in DNA: TGTGCCTGGGGGGGGACAGGGGCCGGGGAGCTGTTTTTT. Its translation is CAWGGTGAGELFF.

This clone was recorded once. The CDR3 spells CASNKGAGGELFF. The CDR3 DNA follows: TGTGCCAGCAATAAGGGGGCCGGCGGGGAGCTGTTTTTT. V usage is TRBV27 and J usage is TRBJ2-2, with 7 bases that match TRBD1. Trimming at V came to 7 bases and at J to 7 bases, leaving 6 bases not matched to a gene. CDR1 is MNHEY, CDR2 SMNVEV, per germline (reference sequence). The length of the CDR3 is 13 residues.